This T cell receptor (beta chain) was recorded in a study of blood T cell repertoires in COVID-19 (TCRdb year 2020). In terms of the full investigation: Collaborator samples came from the United States, Italy and Spain and covered acute and convalescent phases of COVID-19. The material from the prospective study consisted of cDNA or gDNA derived from T cells, B-cell-depleted T cells, or PBMCs. Deeply sampled blood TCRbeta repertoires from subjects exposed to, actively infected with, or recovered from COVID-19 were included in the dataset. The repertoires were released in a freely available public database intended as a resource for research on the immune response to SARS-CoV-2. Samples came from the ongoing ImmuneRACE study (first 160 participants) plus 1,254 subjects from 6 global collaborators. The sample metadata nearly always contained a de-identified subject ID, COVID-19 status, age in years and sex. Where HLA class I and class II types were available, the types were taken from metadata supplied by the sample provider, not from assay-based typing. General study outcomes and caveats: The amount of clinical and demographic metadata varied by source and participant and was provided uncurated.

A note on this clone: Its antigen is unknown. The sample holds no much larger clone one base away, and base qualities are not on file.

At one collaborating source in Seattle, patients were enrolled during active infection and were followed longitudinally through the course of disease. The collaborating institutions used their own protocols to collect whole blood in K2EDTA tubes. Collaborator samples were shipped for TCRbeta analysis as frozen whole blood, isolated PBMCs, or DNA extracted from either sample type. The immunoSEQ Assay, a bias-controlled multiplex PCR, was used to amplify TCRbeta CDR3 regions from genomic DNA. As for the original processing: The number of nucleated cells in each sample was estimated from the amplification of reference gene primers within the assay. To quantify the absolute abundance of each unique TCRbeta CDR3 rearrangement, sequence reads were collapsed and filtered. For each sample, productive Simpson clonality was calculated by taking the square root of Simpson's diversity index across productive rearrangements. The immuneACCESS repertoire file appears here via TCRdb, limited to in-frame rearrangements. These files lack a portion of the clones; in checked studies, under half of the deficit traces to unresolved V genes, and the cause of the others is not known. V and J calls and clone size are copied from that table; D and trimming were computed from the DNA. Within this sample are 50,000 to 60,000 clones, with roughly 87% of them counted one time only. Roughly 3.7% of the sample is held by the ten biggest clonotypes.

Trimmed from V: 5 bases; trimmed from J: 0 bases; junction bases lacking a gene match: 13. Sequences GTSNPN (CDR1) and SVGIG (CDR2) are obtained from the germline V gene (reference sequence). From the cysteine through the phenylalanine, the CDR3 covers 19 amino acids. The only DNA kept is the CDR3, 57 bases in frame from the first base. The V gene is TRBV30 and the J gene is TRBJ2-1; 13 central bases correspond to TRBD2. The clonotype comes from a man aged 35 to 55 with COVID-19, enrolled during active disease. The sample was peripheral blood. The DNA sequence is as follows: TGTGCCTGGTCCCTCCTGACTAGCGGGAGGCCGAGCTCCTACAATGAGCAGTTCTTC. Its translation reads: CAWSLLTSGRPSSYNEQFF.